The 2 T cell receptor beta chains listed next were all sequenced from one sample in a study of a mutant IDH1 vaccine in newly diagnosed glioma. The time point here: week 35, safety follow-up. It was 300 ug of mutant IDH1 20-mer peptide that made up each vaccine dose, given with topical imiquimod. Data came from immunoSEQ multiplex PCR; TCRdb stores just in-frame clones and leaves some out. The sample has 40,000 to 55,000 clones; 70% to 80% are singletons. No antigens are known for them. Source: PBMCs, taken from a glioma patient whose treatment included an IDH1 peptide vaccine. These receptors all come from a man in his forties or fifties with glioma.

The V and J genes are TRBV7-2 and TRBJ2-3; 8 bases map to TRBD1. Germline loops: CDR1 SGHTA, CDR2 FQGNSA. Trimming removed 7 bases from V and 6 bases from J; junction bases left unmatched: 9. The CDR3 totals 14 residues. Here the CDR3 reads CASNPAGGRDTQYF. The CDR3 DNA reads as TGTGCCAGCAATCCGGCAGGGGGCAGGGATACGCAGTATTTT.

This clone was recorded a few times. The chain combines TRBV2 with TRBJ1-1, with D possibly TRBD1 on 5 matching bases. Between the trimmed V and J ends, which lost 6 bases and 7 bases, there was a span of 15 bases. CDR1 SNHLY and CDR2 FYNNEI come from the germline V gene. The CDR3 runs 13 residues. The CDR3 bases are TGTGCCAGCAGCTTCAGACAGCGAATTGAAGCTTTCTTT. Translation gives CASSFRQRIEAFF.